The sequence of this T cell receptor beta chain was determined in a study of follicular helper T cells after annual influenza vaccination (dated by TCRdb to 2016 to 2017). The study in broad terms: After each seasonal influenza vaccination, blood was collected on days 0, 7 and 28. Some subjects were followed across successive annual vaccinations spanning the 2013-2014, 2014-2015 and 2015-2016 seasons to study recall of cTfh clones. Six subjects had multi-year samples: four covered two vaccination seasons and two covered three seasons. One week after vaccination, a second recruited cohort of roughly 12 subjects (Table S1) displayed a similar ICOS+CD38+ cTfh response. The 2015 samples were processed right after collection, while the 2013-2014 samples were cryopreserved.

Explained via the paper, the time point label denotes: 2014-2015 season, 7 days after vaccination. Seasonal inactivated influenza vaccine (Fluvarix) was administered to adults, and sorted blood CD4 subsets were tracked by TCRB sequencing before and after vaccination. Subjects were considered eligible if community-dwelling and if influenza vaccine had not been received in the prior 6 months. Reasons for exclusion included contraindications to influenza vaccine, substance abuse, HIV/AIDS, active malignancy, immunomodulatory medication, and active illness such as respiratory infection. At each time point, somewhere between roughly 35 and 110 mL of blood was taken. Circulating Tfh were defined as non-naive CD4+CXCR5+PD-1+ cells and sorted into ICOS+CD38+ and ICOS-CD38- fractions. Ficoll-Paque PLUS or SepMate separation was used to isolate PBMC. Before DNA extraction, cell subsets were sorted from PBMC on a BD FACS Aria.

Library construction relied on the immunoSEQ multiplex PCR assay. Adaptive Biotechnologies handled the TCRB amplification, library preparation, sequencing and preliminary bioinformatics at Survey level resolution. For TCRB sequencing, genomic DNA from sorted cTfh populations was amplified by multiplex PCR. As for the original processing: In R, clonality was calculated as 1 minus the normalized Shannon entropy, and the Gini index was computed using the R package ineq. The overlap score was defined as the summed counts of shared sequences divided by the total counts of all sequences in both compared samples. Shared-clonotype significance used Fisher's exact test assuming a theoretical repertoire of 10^7 TCRB sequences. TCRdb retrieved this table from immuneACCESS and kept in-frame rearrangements only. Not all clones are present; in checked studies, unresolved V genes account for under half, and no reason is known for the remainder. V, J and clone size are taken as reported in that table, and D and trimming were inferred from the DNA itself. The sample has roughly 15,000 clones on record, approximately 88% of them singletons. The top ten clonotypes cover about 1.3% of the sample.

V loses 0 bases at its end and J loses 6 bases; junction bases beyond the gene matches: 3. Taken from cysteine to phenylalanine, the CDR3 has 16 residues. Just the 48-base CDR3 DNA is kept, in frame starting at base 1. Based on the germline V gene, the CDR1 and CDR2 sequences are SGHDT and YYEEEE. Points on this clone: Its antigen remains undetermined. Base qualities were left out, and no much larger clone turns up one base away.

Broad study findings and their caveats: ICOS+CD38+ cTfh clonality correlated with the frequency of that population, and its change correlated with the change in circulating plasmablast frequency. Day 7 ICOS+CD38+ clones were most often found later in ICOS-CD38- cTfh, suggesting that subset may serve as a memory reservoir. Rare clonotypes could not be sampled because productive TCRB sequences were recovered from only about 9.5-23% of the analyzed cells. With successive annual vaccinations, a recurrent oligoclonal ICOS+CD38+ cTfh response was recalled, and this response contained tetramer and AIM influenza-specific clonotypes.

Material: CXCR5+ CD38- circulating T follicular helper cells from blood, obtained 7 days after influenza vaccination. Taken with the paper, the label for cell subset or site translates to: circulating Tfh, non-naive CD4+CXCR5+PD-1+ (ICOS+CD38+ or ICOS-CD38-). This sequence uses TRBV5-6 and TRBJ2-7; 16 nucleotides in the junction match TRBD2. The origin of this receptor is an adult who received the influenza vaccine. CDR3 sequence: CASSLVGLAGGLEQYF. In nucleotide form, the sequence is TGTGCCAGCAGCTTGGTGGGACTAGCGGGGGGGCTCGAGCAGTACTTC.